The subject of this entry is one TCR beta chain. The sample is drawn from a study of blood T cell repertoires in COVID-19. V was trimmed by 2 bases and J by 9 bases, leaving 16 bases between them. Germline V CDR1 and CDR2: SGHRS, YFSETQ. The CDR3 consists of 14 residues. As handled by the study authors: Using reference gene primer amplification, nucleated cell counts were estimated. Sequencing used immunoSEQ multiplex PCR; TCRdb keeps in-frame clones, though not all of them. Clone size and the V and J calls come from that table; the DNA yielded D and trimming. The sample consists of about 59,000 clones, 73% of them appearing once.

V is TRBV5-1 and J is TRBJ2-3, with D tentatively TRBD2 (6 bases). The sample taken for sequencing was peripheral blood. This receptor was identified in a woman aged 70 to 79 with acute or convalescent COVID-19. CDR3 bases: TGCGCCAGCAGCTTAGCGGACCCGCGGGAAACGCAGTATTTT. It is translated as CASSLADPRETQYF.